This T cell receptor beta chain emerged from a study of blood T cells in healthy people across ages. V was clipped by 4 bases and J by 1 base; unmatched bases: 13. CDR1 is MNHEY and CDR2 is SMNVEV in the germline V gene (reference sequence). This CDR3 has 18 residues. For this clonotype: Its antigen is undetermined.

A sample-barcoded 5' primer and a J-beta primer mix were used in a second PCR of roughly 7 to 11 cycles. One entry per CDR3 protein results from TCRdb running MiXCR on the 5' RACE reads. The sample has about 760,000 distinct CDR3 sequences, roughly 50% seen once; the top ten hold under 30%. Study conclusions and caveats: The long-lived group displayed more naive CD4+ cells, plus higher diversity, than the aged donors did. The recorded TCR beta diversity per million T cells decreased in a roughly linear manner with age.

Healthy Russian Caucasian donors spanned ages about 6 to 100 years. Input material: blood. V is TRBV27 and J is TRBJ2-3, with TRBD1 identical over 8 bases. The clonotype was recovered from a man aged 35 to 55 in good health. Written as DNA, the CDR3 is TGTGCCAGCAGTTCCTCTCCGGTAGGGACAGGAGGCACAGATACGCAGTATTTT. Protein: CASSSSPVGTGGTDTQYF.